The present entry profiles one TCR beta chain with its context. Germline trimming cut 4 bases from V and 4 bases from J; bases unmatched to any gene: 12. Germline CDR1 and CDR2: SEHNR and FQNEAQ (reference sequence). This CDR3 has 16 residues. Clones were read by immunoSEQ multiplex PCR, and TCRdb kept only the in-frame ones, dropping some. The sample has approximately 300,000 clones; approximately 90% are singletons. The sample belongs to a study of cytomegalovirus exposure and HLA in healthy donors. The chain is built from TRBV7-9 and TRBJ2-7; 8 positions agree with TRBD2. The clonotype originates from a woman aged 25 to 45 in good health and CMV-seropositive. The material sequenced was PBMCs. CDR3 loop: CASSSHEGLEGYEQYF. In DNA form, the CDR3 reads TGTGCCAGCAGCTCCCATGAGGGACTAGAAGGTTACGAGCAGTACTTC.